These T cell receptor beta chains were read from a single sample in a study of blood T cell repertoires in COVID-19. Sequencing was performed with immunoSEQ multiplex PCR; in TCRdb, only in-frame clones are kept and a portion is missing. The sample lists 310,000 or so clones, roughly 86% occurring once. The sequenced sample was peripheral blood. Source of these receptors: a man younger than 45 with COVID-19, enrolled during active disease. The CDR3 runs from the conserved cysteine through the conserved F or W. A D gene is named only where the DNA matches it firmly. Rows may omit the clone size; those that give it use once, few, many or a size class.

>.|TRBV19|TRBJ2-1|.
CASTLGPYSYNEQFF
TGTGCCAGTACCCTGGGGCCATACTCCTACAATGAGCAGTTCTTC
>.|TRBV2|TRBJ2-1|TRBD2
CASSTTSGRQFF
TGTGCCAGCAGCACTACTAGCGGGAGACAATTCTTC
>.|TRBV18|TRBJ2-7|TRBD1
CASSDGQDSYEQYF
TGTGCCAGCTCGGACGGACAGGACTCCTACGAGCAGTACTTC
>.|TRBV28|TRBJ1-2|.
CASYPVWEDYGYTF
TGTGCCAGCTATCCAGTCTGGGAGGACTATGGCTACACCTTC
>.|TRBV6-6|TRBJ1-5|TRBD1
CASSRRDRGFRNQPQHF
TGTGCCAGCAGTCGCCGGGACAGAGGGTTTCGCAATCAGCCCCAGCATTTT
>.|TRBV7-3|TRBJ2-2|.
CASSAREEDGELFF
TGTGCCAGCAGCGCCAGGGAGGAAGACGGGGAGCTGTTTTTT
>.|TRBV7-2|TRBJ1-3|.
CASSSPSGNTIYF
TGTGCCAGCAGCTCCCCTTCTGGAAACACCATATATTTT
>.|TRBV24-1|TRBJ1-2|.
CATSDQDSNYGYTF
TGTGCCACCAGTGATCAGGACAGCAACTATGGCTACACCTTC
>.|TRBV30|TRBJ2-3|TRBD2
CAWTQGLAVTDTQYF
TGTGCCTGGACCCAGGGACTAGCGGTCACAGATACGCAGTATTTT
>once|TRBV28|TRBJ2-3|TRBD2
CASSSSGLAGSFPSTDTQYF
TGTGCCAGCAGTTCCTCGGGACTAGCGGGATCTTTCCCCAGCACAGATACGCAGTATTTT
>.|TRBV5-1|TRBJ2-1|.
CASSSTGPSYNEQFF
TGCGCCAGCAGCAGCACAGGTCCGTCCTACAATGAGCAGTTCTTC
>.|TRBV7-9|TRBJ2-3|.
CASSLYTDTQYF
TGTGCCAGCAGCTTATACACAGATACGCAGTATTTT
>once|TRBV3-1/TRBV3-2|TRBJ1-2|TRBD1
CASSQECTGADGYTF
TGTGCCAGCAGCCAAGAGTGTACAGGGGCAGATGGCTACACCTTC
>.|TRBV19|TRBJ1-1|.
CASTWTEGTEAFF
TGTGCCAGCACTTGGACTGAGGGCACTGAAGCTTTCTTT
>.|TRBV29-1|TRBJ1-1|.
CSAADAFTGKYAEAFF
TGCAGCGCCGCCGACGCGTTTACAGGGAAATACGCTGAAGCTTTCTTT
>.|TRBV15|TRBJ2-1|TRBD2
CATGVGGLAGAHAYNEQFF
TGTGCCACAGGGGTCGGGGGGCTAGCGGGGGCCCATGCCTACAATGAGCAGTTCTTC
>.|TRBV5-1|TRBJ2-1|TRBD2
CASSFLAGDNEQFF
TGCGCCAGCAGCTTCCTAGCGGGTGACAATGAGCAGTTCTTC
>once|TRBV5-6|TRBJ1-4|.
CASSLRREKLFF
TGTGCCAGCAGCTTGAGGAGAGAAAAACTGTTTTTT
>.|TRBV6-6|TRBJ2-7|TRBD2
CASRPSGRNGQEQYF
TGTGCCAGCAGGCCTAGCGGGAGGAACGGGCAAGAGCAGTACTTC
>.|TRBV27|TRBJ2-7|TRBD1
CASSIRTGGYEQYF
TGTGCCAGCAGTATAAGGACAGGGGGCTACGAGCAGTACTTC
>once|TRBV7-8|TRBJ1-2|TRBD1
CASSLDSGTAYGYTF
TGTGCCAGCAGCTTAGACTCGGGGACAGCCTATGGCTACACCTTC
>.|TRBV4-3|TRBJ2-1|.
CASSQDRWSSYNEQFF
TGCGCCAGCAGCCAGGACAGATGGAGCTCCTACAATGAGCAGTTCTTC
>.|TRBV7-9|TRBJ1-2|TRBD1
CASSLGDRHLYGYTF
TGTGCCAGCAGCTTAGGGGACAGACACCTCTATGGCTACACCTTC
>.|TRBV18|TRBJ2-7|TRBD1
CASSYTGDSYEQYF
TGTGCCAGCTCTTATACAGGGGATTCCTACGAGCAGTACTTC
>.|TRBV28|TRBJ2-3|.
CASSLRLAPDTQYF
TGTGCCAGCAGTTTAAGGCTAGCGCCAGATACGCAGTATTTT
>.|TRBV7-2|TRBJ2-7|TRBD2
CASSSSGREYEQYF
TGTGCCAGCAGCTCTAGCGGGAGGGAATACGAGCAGTACTTC
>.|TRBV20-1|TRBJ1-2|.
CSASSDSYGYTF
TGCAGTGCTAGTTCAGACTCCTATGGCTACACCTTC
>.|TRBV12-3/TRBV12-4|TRBJ1-2|TRBD1
CASSLDRGGGYTF
TGTGCCAGCAGTTTAGACAGGGGGGGTGGCTACACCTTC
>.|TRBV10-2|TRBJ2-7|TRBD1
CASSEAGQGWHEQYF
TGCGCCAGCAGTGAAGCGGGACAGGGTTGGCACGAGCAGTACTTC
>.|TRBV4-2|TRBJ2-7|.
CASSHLDTREQYF
TGTGCCAGCAGCCACCTGGACACCCGTGAGCAGTACTTC
>.|TRBV6-5|TRBJ1-2|.
CASRTKIENYGYTF
TGTGCCAGCAGAACCAAAATCGAGAACTATGGCTACACCTTC
>.|TRBV28|TRBJ2-3|TRBD2
CASSAPDGGGTSGNTRSTDTQYF
TGTGCCAGCAGTGCGCCGGACGGGGGCGGGACTAGCGGAAATACTCGTAGCACAGATACGCAGTATTTT
>.|TRBV9|TRBJ2-5|.
CASSVETGNTGETQYF
TGTGCCAGCAGCGTAGAAACAGGGAATACTGGGGAGACCCAGTACTTC
>.|TRBV3-1/TRBV3-2|TRBJ1-2|.
CASSQARRAYGYTF
TGTGCCAGCAGCCAAGCGCGGCGGGCCTATGGCTACACCTTC
>.|TRBV4-1|TRBJ2-4|.
CASSQDGATTELAKNIQYF
TGCGCCAGCAGCCAAGATGGGGCGACGACGGAGTTAGCCAAAAACATTCAGTACTTC
>.|TRBV19|TRBJ1-6|TRBD1
CASSPRQGRNSPLHF
TGTGCCAGTAGTCCTCGACAGGGCCGCAATTCACCCCTCCACTTT
>.|TRBV3-1/TRBV3-2|TRBJ2-7|TRBD1
CASSSRTGGAYEQYF
TGTGCCAGCAGCTCCCGGACAGGGGGTGCCTACGAGCAGTACTTC
>.|TRBV6-5|TRBJ1-2|.
CASIVPGLLRLGYTF
TGTGCCAGCATCGTCCCGGGACTTCTCCGCTTAGGCTACACCTTC
>.|TRBV7-9|TRBJ1-1|TRBD1
CASSSSETGEAFF
TGTGCCAGCAGCTCCTCCGAGACAGGGGAAGCTTTCTTT
>once|TRBV9|TRBJ1-5|TRBD1
CASSRTGGNQPQHF
TGTGCCAGCAGCCGGACAGGGGGTAATCAGCCCCAGCATTTT
>.|TRBV7-8|TRBJ1-2|TRBD1
CASSFAFPGTEDANYGYTF
TGTGCCAGCAGCTTCGCTTTTCCCGGGACAGAAGATGCTAACTATGGCTACACCTTC
>.|TRBV7-3|TRBJ2-7|.
CASSLVGPSYEQYF
TGTGCCAGCAGCTTGGTTGGGCCTTCCTACGAGCAGTACTTC
>.|TRBV5-1|TRBJ2-1|TRBD1
CASSLEESGTGKYNEQFF
TGCGCCAGCAGCCTCGAGGAGTCCGGGACAGGCAAGTACAATGAGCAGTTCTTC
>.|TRBV7-8|TRBJ1-1|TRBD1
CASSSTGGANTEAFF
TGTGCCAGCAGCAGTACAGGGGGCGCGAACACTGAAGCTTTCTTT
>.|TRBV6-4|TRBJ2-3|.
CASSDSRGPLRGNTDTQYF
TGTGCCAGCAGTGACTCCCGGGGCCCTCTTCGGGGGAACACAGATACGCAGTATTTT
>.|TRBV12-5|TRBJ1-1|.
CASGQGWGEAFF
TGTGCTAGTGGACAGGGTTGGGGTGAAGCTTTCTTT
>.|TRBV9|TRBJ2-5|TRBD2
CASSPRGESVWETQYF
TGTGCCAGCAGCCCCCGGGGGGAGTCCGTTTGGGAGACCCAGTACTTC
>.|TRBV4-1|TRBJ2-3|.
CASSQDPGEWVYTQYF
TGCGCCAGCAGCCAAGATCCGGGAGAGTGGGTGTATACGCAGTATTTT
>.|TRBV5-1|TRBJ1-1|.
CASSLVGGVPEAFF
TGCGCCAGCAGCTTGGTGGGGGGGGTCCCTGAAGCTTTCTTT
>.|TRBV7-2|TRBJ2-5|TRBD1
CASSLVQGDWGTQYF
TGTGCCAGCAGCTTAGTACAGGGGGATTGGGGGACCCAGTACTTC
>.|TRBV28|TRBJ2-2|TRBD1
CASSSMGQGPGELFF
TGTGCCAGCAGTTCAATGGGACAGGGGCCCGGGGAGCTGTTTTTT
>.|TRBV7-9|TRBJ2-5|TRBD2
CASDSRLAGGPPQETQYF
TGTGCCAGCGATTCTCGTCTAGCGGGAGGCCCGCCACAAGAGACCCAGTACTTC